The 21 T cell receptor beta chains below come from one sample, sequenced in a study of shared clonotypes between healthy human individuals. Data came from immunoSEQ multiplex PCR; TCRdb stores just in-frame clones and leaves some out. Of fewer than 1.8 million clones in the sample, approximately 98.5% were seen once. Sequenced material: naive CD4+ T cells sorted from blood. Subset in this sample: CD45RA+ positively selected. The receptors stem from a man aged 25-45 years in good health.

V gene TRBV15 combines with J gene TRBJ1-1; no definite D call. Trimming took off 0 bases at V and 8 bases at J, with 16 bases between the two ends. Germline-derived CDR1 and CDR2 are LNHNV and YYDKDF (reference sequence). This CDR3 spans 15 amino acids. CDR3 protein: CATSRDLGIGSEAFF. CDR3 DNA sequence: TGTGCCACCAGCAGAGATTTGGGGATAGGTTCCGAAGCTTTCTTT.

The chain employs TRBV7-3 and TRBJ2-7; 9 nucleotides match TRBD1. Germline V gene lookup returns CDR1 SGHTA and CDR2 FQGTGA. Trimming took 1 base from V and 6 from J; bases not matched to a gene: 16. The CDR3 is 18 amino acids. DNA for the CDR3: TGTGCCAGCAGCTTAAGTGGTTGGTCCGGGACAGGGTTTCCCGAGCAGTACTTC. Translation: CASSLSGWSGTGFPEQYF.

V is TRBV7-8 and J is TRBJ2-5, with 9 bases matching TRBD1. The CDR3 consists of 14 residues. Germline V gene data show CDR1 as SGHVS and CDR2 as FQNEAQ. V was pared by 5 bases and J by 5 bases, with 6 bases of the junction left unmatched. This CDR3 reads CASSTRDRAETQYF. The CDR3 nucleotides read TGTGCCAGCAGCACCCGGGACAGGGCGGAGACCCAGTACTTC. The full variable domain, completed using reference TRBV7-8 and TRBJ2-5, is GAGVSQSPRYKVAKRGQDVALRCDPISGHVSLFWYQQALGQGPEFLTYFQNEAQLDKSGLPSDRFFAERPEGSVSTLKIQRTQQEDSAVYLCASSTRDRAETQYFGPGTRLLVL.

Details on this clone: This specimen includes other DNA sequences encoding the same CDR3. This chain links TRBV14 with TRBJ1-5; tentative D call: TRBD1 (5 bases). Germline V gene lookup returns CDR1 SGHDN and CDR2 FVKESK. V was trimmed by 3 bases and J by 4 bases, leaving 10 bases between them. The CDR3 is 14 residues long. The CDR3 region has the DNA TGTGCCAGCAGCCACCTCGGGGGAAATCAGCCCCAGCATTTT. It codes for CASSHLGGNQPQHF.

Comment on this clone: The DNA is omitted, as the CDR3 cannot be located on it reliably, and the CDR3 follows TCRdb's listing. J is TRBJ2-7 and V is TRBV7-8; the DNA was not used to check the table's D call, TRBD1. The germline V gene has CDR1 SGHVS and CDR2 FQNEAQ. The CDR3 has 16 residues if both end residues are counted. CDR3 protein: CASSSAVGQGAIIWYF.

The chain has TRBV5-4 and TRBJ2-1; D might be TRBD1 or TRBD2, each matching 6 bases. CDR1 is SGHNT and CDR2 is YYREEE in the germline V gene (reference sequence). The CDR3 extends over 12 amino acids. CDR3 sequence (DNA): TGTGCGTACGGGGGCAGCTACAATGAGCAGTTCTTC. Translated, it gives CAYGGSYNEQFF.

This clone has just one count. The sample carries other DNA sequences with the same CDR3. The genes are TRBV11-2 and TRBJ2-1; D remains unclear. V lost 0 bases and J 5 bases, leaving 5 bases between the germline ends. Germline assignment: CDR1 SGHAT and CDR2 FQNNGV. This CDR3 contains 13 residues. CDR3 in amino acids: CASSLDRHNEQFF. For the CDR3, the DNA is TGTGCCAGCAGCTTAGACAGGCACAATGAGCAGTTCTTC.

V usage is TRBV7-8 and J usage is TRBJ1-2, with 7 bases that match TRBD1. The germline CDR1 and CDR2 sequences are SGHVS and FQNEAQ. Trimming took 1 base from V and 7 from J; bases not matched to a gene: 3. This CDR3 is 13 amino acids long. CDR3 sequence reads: CASSLGQGLGYTF. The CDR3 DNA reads TGTGCCAGCAGCTTAGGACAGGGACTTGGCTACACCTTC. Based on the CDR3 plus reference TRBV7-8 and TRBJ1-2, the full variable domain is GAGVSQSPRYKVAKRGQDVALRCDPISGHVSLFWYQQALGQGPEFLTYFQNEAQLDKSGLPSDRFFAERPEGSVSTLKIQRTQQEDSAVYLCASSLGQGLGYTFGSGTRLTVV.

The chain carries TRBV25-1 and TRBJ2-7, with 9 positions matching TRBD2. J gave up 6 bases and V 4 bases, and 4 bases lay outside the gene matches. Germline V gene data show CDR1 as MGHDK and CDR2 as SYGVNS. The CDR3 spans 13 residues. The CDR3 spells CASSVAGVFEQYF. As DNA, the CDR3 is TGTGCCAGCAGTGTAGCGGGAGTCTTCGAGCAGTACTTC.

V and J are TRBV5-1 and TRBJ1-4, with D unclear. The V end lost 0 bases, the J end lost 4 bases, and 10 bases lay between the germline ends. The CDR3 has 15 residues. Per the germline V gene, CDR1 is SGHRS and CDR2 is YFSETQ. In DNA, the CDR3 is TGCGCCAGCAGCTTGGCCGCGGGTCATAATGAAAAACTGTTTTTT. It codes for CASSLAAGHNEKLFF.

The CDR3 coding sequence is TGTGCCAGCAGCCGTCCGTCAGGGGGCGTCAATGAGCAGTTCTTC. Encoded protein: CASSRPSGGVNEQFF. The rearrangement links TRBV5-5 to TRBJ2-1, with TRBD1 identical over 8 bases. The CDR3 contains 15 residues. Germline V gives CDR1 SGHKS, CDR2 YYEKEE (reference sequence). The trim removed 4 bases at V and 6 bases at J, leaving 9 bases unmatched. Combining the CDR3 with reference TRBV5-5 and TRBJ2-1 gives the whole variable domain DAGVTQSPTHLIKTRGQQVTLRCSPISGHKSVSWYQQVLGQGPQFIFQYYEKEERGRGNFPDRFSARQFPNYSSELNVNALLLGDSALYLCASSRPSGGVNEQFFGPGTRLTVL.

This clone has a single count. The CDR3 protein is CASSFQQGSHEQYF. In nucleotides, the CDR3 is TGTGCCAGCAGCTTTCAACAGGGTTCCCACGAGCAGTACTTC. The J gene is TRBJ2-7, the V gene TRBV7-9; maybe TRBD1 (6 bases). Per germline, CDR1 SEHNR and CDR2 FQNEAQ (reference sequence). This CDR3 region has 14 residues. Deletions cut 3 bases from V and 5 bases from J, with 14 bases between.

CDR3 in amino acids: CASSLGGFSSPYEQYF. For the CDR3, the DNA is TGTGCCAGCAGCTTGGGGGGGTTTTCGTCCCCCTACGAGCAGTACTTC. V gene TRBV5-4 combines with J gene TRBJ2-7, with D perhaps being TRBD1 or TRBD2 (5 bases each). The CDR3 length is 16 residues. The germline V and J ends were trimmed by 0 bases and 2 bases, with 15 bases remaining between them. The germline gives CDR1 SGHNT, CDR2 YYREEE (reference sequence).

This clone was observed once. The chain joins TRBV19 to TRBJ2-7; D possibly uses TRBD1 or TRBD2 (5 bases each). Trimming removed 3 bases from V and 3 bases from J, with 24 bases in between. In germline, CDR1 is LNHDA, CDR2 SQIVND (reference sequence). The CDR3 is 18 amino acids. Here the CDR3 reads CASSIHPQGPGKRYEQYF. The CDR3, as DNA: TGTGCCAGTAGTATTCATCCCCAGGGTCCCGGGAAGCGCTACGAGCAGTACTTC. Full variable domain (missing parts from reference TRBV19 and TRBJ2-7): DGGITQSPKYLFRKEGQNVTLSCEQNLNHDAMYWYRQDPGQGLRLIYYSQIVNDFQKGDIAEGYSVSREKKESFPLTVTSAQKNPTAFYLCASSIHPQGPGKRYEQYFGPGTRLTVT.

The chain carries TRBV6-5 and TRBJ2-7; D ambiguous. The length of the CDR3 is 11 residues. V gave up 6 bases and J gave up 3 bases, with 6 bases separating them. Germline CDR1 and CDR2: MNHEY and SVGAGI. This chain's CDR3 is CASRELYEQYF. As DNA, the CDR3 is TGTGCCAGCAGAGAACTCTACGAGCAGTACTTC.

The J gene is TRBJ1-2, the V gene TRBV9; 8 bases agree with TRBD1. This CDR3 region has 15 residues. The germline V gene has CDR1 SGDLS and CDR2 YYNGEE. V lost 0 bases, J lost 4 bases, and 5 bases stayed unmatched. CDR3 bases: TGTGCCAGCAGCGTAGCAGACAGGGGATCCTATGGCTACACCTTC. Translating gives CASSVADRGSYGYTF.

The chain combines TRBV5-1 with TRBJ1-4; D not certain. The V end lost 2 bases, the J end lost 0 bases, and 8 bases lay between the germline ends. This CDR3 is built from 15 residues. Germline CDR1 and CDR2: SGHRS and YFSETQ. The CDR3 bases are TGCGCCAGCAGCTTTACGGGCACAACTAATGAAAAACTGTTTTTT. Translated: CASSFTGTTNEKLFF. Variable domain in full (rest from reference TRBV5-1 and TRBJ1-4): KAGVTQTPRYLIKTRGQQVTLSCSPISGHRSVSWYQQTPGQGLQFLFEYFSETQRNKGNFPGRFSGRQFSNSRSEMNVSTLELGDSALYLCASSFTGTTNEKLFFGSGTQLSVL.

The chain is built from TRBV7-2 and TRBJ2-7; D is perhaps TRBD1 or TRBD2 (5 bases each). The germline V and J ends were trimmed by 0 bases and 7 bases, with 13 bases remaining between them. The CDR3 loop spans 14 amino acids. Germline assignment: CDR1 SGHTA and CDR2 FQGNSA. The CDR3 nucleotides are TGTGCCAGCAGCTTAGCCTGGGACGGAGCAGAGCAGTACTTC. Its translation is CASSLAWDGAEQYF. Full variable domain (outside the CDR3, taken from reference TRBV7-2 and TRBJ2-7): GAGVSQSPSNKVTEKGKDVELRCDPISGHTALYWYRQSLGQGLEFLIYFQGNSAPDKSGLPSDRFSAERTGGSVSTLTIQRTQQEDSAVYLCASSLAWDGAEQYFGPGTRLTVT.

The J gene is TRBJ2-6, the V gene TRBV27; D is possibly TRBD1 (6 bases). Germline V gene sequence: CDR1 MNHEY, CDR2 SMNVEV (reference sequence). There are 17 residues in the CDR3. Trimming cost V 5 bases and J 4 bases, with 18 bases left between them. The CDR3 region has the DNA TGTGCCAGCAGTCCCGCCACACAGGGTCCAGGGGCCAACGTCCTGACTTTC. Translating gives CASSPATQGPGANVLTF.

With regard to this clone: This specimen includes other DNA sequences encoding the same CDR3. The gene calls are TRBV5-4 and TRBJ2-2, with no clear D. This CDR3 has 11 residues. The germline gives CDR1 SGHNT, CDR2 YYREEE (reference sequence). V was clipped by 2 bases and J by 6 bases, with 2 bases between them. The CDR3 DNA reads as TGTGCCAGCAGCTTATCCGGGGAGCTGTTTTTT. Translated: CASSLSGELFF.

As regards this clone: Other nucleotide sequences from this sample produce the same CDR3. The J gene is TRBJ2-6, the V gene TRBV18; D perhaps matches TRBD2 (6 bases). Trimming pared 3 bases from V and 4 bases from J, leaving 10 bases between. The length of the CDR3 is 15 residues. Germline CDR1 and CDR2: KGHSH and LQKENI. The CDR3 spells CASSPGGTGANVLTF. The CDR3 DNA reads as TGTGCCAGCTCACCTGGCGGGACCGGGGCCAACGTCCTGACTTTC.